These 27 T cell receptor beta chains share one sample of origin, sequenced in a study of control samples from healthy donors and cancer patients. Clones were sequenced by immunoSEQ multiplex PCR, and TCRdb holds only the in-frame ones, with some missing. The table has around 67,000 clones, approximately 90% seen once. The material sequenced was PBMCs. Every receptor here comes from a man aged 55 to 70 with colorectal cancer.

The V call is TRBV14, the J call TRBJ2-7; D tentatively fits TRBD1 or TRBD2 (5 bases each). V was cut by 5 bases and J by 3 bases, with 14 bases left in between. Germline CDR1 reads SGHDN; CDR2 reads FVKESK. The CDR3 length is 14 residues. DNA for the CDR3: TGTGCCAGCAGCTCCCTCGGGGCATTCTACGAGCAGTACTTC. Encoded protein: CASSSLGAFYEQYF.

Only a few counts were recorded for this clone. The rearrangement uses TRBV9 and TRBJ2-5; D may be TRBD2 (5 bases). Deletions cut 4 bases from V and 5 bases from J, with 18 bases between. The CDR3 has 15 amino acids. From germline, CDR1 is SGDLS and CDR2 YYNGEE. DNA for the CDR3: TGTGCCAGCAGCCCGCACCCTAGCCTTGGGGAGACCCAGTACTTC. Translation gives CASSPHPSLGETQYF.

The chain has TRBV25-1 and TRBJ2-1; D is unclear. V lost 5 bases to trimming and J lost 13 bases, with 12 bases between them. The CDR3 has 11 amino acids. Per the germline V gene, CDR1 is MGHDK and CDR2 is SYGVNS. CDR3 residues: CASSTTGGQFF. The CDR3 coding sequence is TGTGCCAGCAGTACGACCGGCGGCCAGTTCTTC.

The genes are TRBV10-3 and TRBJ2-1; D unresolved. Per germline, CDR1 ENHRY and CDR2 SYGVKD. The CDR3 is 15 residues long. With 6 bases removed from V and 0 bases from J, the gap between germline ends came to 12 bases. DNA of the CDR3: TGTGCCATCAGCCCTTGGCCCACCTCCTACAATGAGCAGTTCTTC. Amino acid sequence: CAISPWPTSYNEQFF.

V usage is TRBV3-1 (or the pseudogene TRBV3-2) and J usage is TRBJ2-2, with TRBD2 matching 9 bases. Germline assignment: CDR1 LGHDT and CDR2 YNNKEL (reference sequence). The CDR3 runs 17 residues. Trimming at V came to 3 bases and at J to 5 bases, leaving 10 bases not matched to a gene. The CDR3 reads CASSQVLAGARTGELFF. CDR3 DNA: TGTGCCAGCAGCCAGGTATTAGCGGGGGCGAGGACCGGGGAGCTGTTTTTT.

V usage is TRBV27 and J usage is TRBJ2-2; 7 positions agree with TRBD1. The junction had 4 bases not matched to a gene; V was cut back by 5 bases and J by 7 bases. CDR3 length: 13 residues. Looked up from germline, CDR1 is MNHEY and CDR2 is SMNVEV (reference sequence). CDR3 loop: CASSLQGLGELFF. In DNA form, the CDR3 reads TGTGCCAGCAGTCTACAGGGGCTCGGGGAGCTGTTTTTT.

The V call is TRBV7-9, the J call TRBJ2-7; D might be TRBD1 (5 bases). Per germline, CDR1 SEHNR and CDR2 FQNEAQ (reference sequence). There are 15 residues in the CDR3. Trimming took 5 bases from V and 0 from J, leaving 14 bases between them. In DNA, the CDR3 is TGTGCCAGCAGCCCGCGTGAGACAGCCTCCTACGAGCAGTACTTC. Amino acid sequence: CASSPRETASYEQYF. The full variable domain, rest sourced from reference TRBV7-9 and TRBJ2-7, is DTGVSQNPRHKITKRGQNVTFRCDPISEHNRLYWYRQTLGQGPEFLTYFQNEAQLEKSRLLSDRFSAERPKGSFSTLEIQRTEQGDSAMYLCASSPRETASYEQYFGPGTRLTVT.

The CDR3 region has the DNA TGTGCCAGCACCCTTGGGGGCAGTGGCTACACCTTC. Translation: CASTLGGSGYTF. This chain connects TRBV28 to TRBJ1-2; D might be TRBD1 (6 bases). Germline V lookup: CDR1 MDHEN, CDR2 SYDVKM. V was trimmed by 7 bases and J by 7 bases, leaving 13 bases between them. CDR3 length: 12 amino acids.

This sequence joins TRBV6-4 and TRBJ2-3; 12 nucleotides line up with TRBD1. With 6 bases clipped from V and 3 bases from J, the junction kept 1 base outside the gene matches. There are 14 residues in the CDR3. Germline CDR1 is MRHNA and CDR2 is SNTAGT. In DNA form, the CDR3 reads TGTGCCAGCAGGGGACAGGGGGCTACAGATACGCAGTATTTT. Protein sequence: CASRGQGATDTQYF.

This rearrangement joins TRBV6-6 to TRBJ2-1; 7 nucleotides agree with TRBD2. The CDR3 spans 11 residues. Germline assignment: CDR1 MNHNY and CDR2 SVGAGI (reference sequence). The V and J ends lost 5 bases and 15 bases, in that order; junction bases with no gene match: 7. CDR3 nucleotide sequence: TGTGCCAGCAGTGATCGGGGGGTGGGGTTCTTC. Amino acid sequence: CASSDRGVGFF.

The V call is TRBV5-1, the J call TRBJ2-3; 9 positions agree with TRBD2. Germline V CDR1 and CDR2: SGHRS, YFSETQ. V shed 1 base, J shed 3 bases, and the junction held 9 bases outside the gene matches. CDR3 length equals 17 residues. Here the CDR3 reads CASSLWGSGGGTDTQYF. Here the CDR3 DNA reads TGCGCCAGCAGCTTGTGGGGTAGCGGGGGTGGTACAGATACGCAGTATTTT. The full variable domain, with the rest looked up from reference TRBV5-1 and TRBJ2-3, is KAGVTQTPRYLIKTRGQQVTLSCSPISGHRSVSWYQQTPGQGLQFLFEYFSETQRNKGNFPGRFSGRQFSNSRSEMNVSTLELGDSALYLCASSLWGSGGGTDTQYFGPGTRLTVL.

The chain recombines TRBV5-1 with TRBJ1-1; 12 bases are a match to TRBD1. Trimming cost V 4 bases and J 11 bases; bases outside gene matches: 9. Germline CDR1 SGHRS, CDR2 YFSETQ. The CDR3 is 14 residues long. Here the CDR3 reads CASSVRDRGRGAFF. In nucleotides, the CDR3 is TGCGCCAGCAGCGTCCGGGACAGGGGGCGCGGGGCTTTCTTT. Looking up the rest from reference TRBV5-1 and TRBJ1-1 gives the full variable domain: KAGVTQTPRYLIKTRGQQVTLSCSPISGHRSVSWYQQTPGQGLQFLFEYFSETQRNKGNFPGRFSGRQFSNSRSEMNVSTLELGDSALYLCASSVRDRGRGAFFGQGTRLTVV.

The rearrangement uses TRBV6-2 or TRBV6-3 and TRBJ1-5, with 10 positions matching TRBD1. V trimming: 5 bases; J trimming: 3 bases; junction bases outside the gene matches: 7. Germline CDR1 and CDR2: MNHEY and SVGEGT. The CDR3 sequence is 16 residues long. The CDR3 DNA reads as TGTGCCAGCAGTCCCCGGGACAGGGGTTACAATCAGCCCCAGCATTTT. It specifies CASSPRDRGYNQPQHF.

The V gene is TRBV7-8, the J gene TRBJ1-1; no firm D call. The CDR3 covers 16 residues. Germline V gives CDR1 SGHVS, CDR2 FQNEAQ. V was clipped by 4 bases and J by 3 bases, with 18 bases between them. DNA of the CDR3: TGTGCCAGCAGCTCCTCCTACAAGGGTTCGTACACTGAAGCTTTCTTT. Residues: CASSSSYKGSYTEAFF. The complete variable domain, with remaining parts taken from reference TRBV7-8 and TRBJ1-1, reads GAGVSQSPRYKVAKRGQDVALRCDPISGHVSLFWYQQALGQGPEFLTYFQNEAQLDKSGLPSDRFFAERPEGSVSTLKIQRTQQEDSAVYLCASSSSYKGSYTEAFFGQGTRLTVV.

The table lists this clone with a count of one. This chain links TRBV5-5 with TRBJ2-7, with 8 bases that match TRBD1. The CDR3 totals 15 residues. V was pared by 4 bases and J by 4 bases, with 10 bases of the junction left unmatched. Germline lookup yields CDR1 SGHKS and CDR2 YYEKEE (reference sequence). The DNA for the CDR3 is TGTGCCAGCAGCACGGAGGGACAGGACGCTTACGAGCAGTACTTC. Protein: CASSTEGQDAYEQYF.

This clone has a single count. The chain employs TRBV11-3 and TRBJ2-1; TRBD1 aligns across 10 bases. Losses at the gene ends were 8 bases for V and 4 bases for J; bases not matched to a gene: 20. The CDR3 covers 19 residues. The germline CDR1 and CDR2 sequences are SGHNT and YENEEA. The CDR3 coding sequence is TGTGCCAGCGCTTGGACGGACAGGGGGAGGTTCGGGCAATACAATGAGCAGTTCTTC. Protein product: CASAWTDRGRFGQYNEQFF.

The V and J genes are TRBV30 and TRBJ1-2; the D gene is possibly TRBD1 (6 bases). V was pared by 0 bases and J by 7 bases, with 12 bases between. The CDR3 covers 13 residues. Per germline, CDR1 GTSNPN and CDR2 SVGIG (reference sequence). The CDR3 DNA sequence: TGTGCCTGGAGTGTACGCCGGACAGCTGGCTACACCTTC. As protein: CAWSVRRTAGYTF.

Remarks on this clone: One end of the junction does not line up with germline, which may come from a read error. The chain couples TRBV2 to TRBJ1-4; D is perhaps TRBD1 (6 bases). The germline V gene encodes CDR1 SNHLY and CDR2 FYNNEI. The CDR3 loop spans 14 amino acids. CDR3 in amino acids: CAGSAWGAREKLFF. The CDR3 coding sequence is TGTGCCGGCAGTGCTTGGGGGGCGCGGGAAAAACTGTTTTTT.

The genes are TRBV3-1 (or the pseudogene TRBV3-2) and TRBJ2-2; D not resolved. The CDR3 consists of 14 residues. V shed 2 bases and J shed 5 bases, with 9 bases lying between them. Germline CDR1 and CDR2: LGHDT and YNNKEL (reference sequence). The CDR3 DNA sequence: TGTGCCAGCAGCCAATCGTTTTTAACCGGGGAGCTGTTTTTT. Protein sequence: CASSQSFLTGELFF.

The chain employs TRBV24-1 and TRBJ1-2, with D unclear. The V and J ends lost 1 base and 6 bases respectively, with 5 bases between them. This CDR3 spans 12 amino acids. The germline CDR1 and CDR2 sequences are KGHDR and SFDVKD. CDR3 sequence: CATSDLGNGYTF. The CDR3 DNA is TGTGCCACCAGTGATTTAGGGAATGGCTACACCTTC.

This clone was seen more than once but under ten times. The chain links TRBV10-3 to TRBJ2-7; no reliable D call. The length of the CDR3 is 12 residues. The V end was cut by 4 bases, the J end by 3 bases, with 7 bases between. In germline, CDR1 is ENHRY, CDR2 SYGVKD. CDR3 protein: CAISGNGYEQYF. CDR3 nucleotide sequence: TGTGCCATCAGTGGGAACGGCTACGAGCAGTACTTC.

The chain couples TRBV6-1 to TRBJ2-3; 12 bases map to TRBD2. CDR3 length: 17 amino acids. Looked up from germline, CDR1 is MNHNS and CDR2 is SASEGT. Germline trimming cut 4 bases from V and 2 bases from J; bases unmatched to any gene: 7. The CDR3 here is CASSVTSGGIITDTQYF. CDR3 coding DNA: TGTGCCAGCAGTGTGACTAGCGGGGGAATTATCACAGATACGCAGTATTTT.

Only one count was recorded for this clone. The rearrangement links TRBV7-9 to TRBJ1-2, with TRBD1 matching over 7 bases. The germline V gene encodes CDR1 SEHNR and CDR2 FQNEAQ (reference sequence). The CDR3 extends over 13 amino acids. The trim removed 4 bases at V and 6 bases at J, leaving 5 bases unmatched. Written as DNA, the CDR3 is TGTGCCAGCAGCTCCGACAGGGAAGATGGCTACACCTTC. This sequence encodes CASSSDREDGYTF.

The chain combines TRBV7-2 with TRBJ1-2; the match to TRBD1 covers 7 bases. The CDR3 length is 15 residues. V lost 5 bases and J lost 0; bases outside the gene matches: 6. Germline V gene data show CDR1 as SGHTA and CDR2 as FQGNSA. The CDR3, as DNA: TGTGCCAGCAGCCCCCGACAGGGAGCTAACTATGGCTACACCTTC. Amino acid sequence: CASSPRQGANYGYTF.

The J gene is TRBJ2-7, the V gene TRBV28; tentatively, D is TRBD1 (6 bases). There are 15 residues in the CDR3. V was cut by 3 bases and J by 6 bases, with 18 bases left in between. CDR1 and CDR2 (germline): MDHEN, SYDVKM. The CDR3 here is CASSLSGTISPEQYF. The CDR3 bases are TGTGCCAGCAGTTTGTCCGGGACAATCAGTCCCGAGCAGTACTTC.

By frequency in the sample, this clone is medium-sized. V and J are TRBV7-9 and TRBJ2-5; D uncertain. CDR3 length: 14 amino acids. The V end lost 1 base, the J end lost 9 bases, and 15 bases lay between the germline ends. Germline CDR1 is SEHNR and CDR2 is FQNEAQ (reference sequence). The CDR3 DNA follows: TGTGCCAGCAGCTTAGTAGACGGTCCCATGCCCCAGTACTTC. This codes for CASSLVDGPMPQYF.

This clone has more than one count but fewer than ten. The J gene is TRBJ2-5, the V gene TRBV27, with 10 bases identical to TRBD1. Unmatched junction bases numbered 8, after V lost 6 bases and J lost 4 bases. Germline assignment: CDR1 MNHEY and CDR2 SMNVEV (reference sequence). The CDR3 covers 15 residues. The CDR3 nucleotides read TGTGCCAGCAGCCTGGACAGGGGGTTTGGAGAGACCCAGTACTTC. This translates into CASSLDRGFGETQYF.